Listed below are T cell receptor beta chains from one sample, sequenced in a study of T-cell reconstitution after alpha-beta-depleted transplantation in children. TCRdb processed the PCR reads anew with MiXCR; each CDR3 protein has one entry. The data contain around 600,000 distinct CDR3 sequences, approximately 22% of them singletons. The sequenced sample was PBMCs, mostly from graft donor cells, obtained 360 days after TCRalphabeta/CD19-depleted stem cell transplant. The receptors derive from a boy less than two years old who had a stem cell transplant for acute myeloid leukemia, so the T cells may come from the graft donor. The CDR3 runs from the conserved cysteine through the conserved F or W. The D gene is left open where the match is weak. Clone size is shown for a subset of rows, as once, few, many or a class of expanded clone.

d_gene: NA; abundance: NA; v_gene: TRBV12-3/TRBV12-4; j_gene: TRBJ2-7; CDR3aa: CASRADRWYEQYF; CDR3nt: TGTGCCAGCAGGGCCGACAGATGGTACGAGCAGTACTTC
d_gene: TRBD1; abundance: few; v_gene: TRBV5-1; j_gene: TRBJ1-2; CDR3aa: CASNRGRTGINYGYTF; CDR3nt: TGCGCCAGCAATAGGGGACGGACAGGAATTAACTATGGCTACACCTTC
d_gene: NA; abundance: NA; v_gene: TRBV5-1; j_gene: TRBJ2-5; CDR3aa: CASSLEPAPETQYF; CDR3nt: TGCGCCAGCAGCTTGGAACCGGCCCCGGAGACCCAGTACTTC
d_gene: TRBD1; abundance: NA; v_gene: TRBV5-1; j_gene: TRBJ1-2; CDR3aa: CASSLARTGDDYGYTF; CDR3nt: TGCGCCAGCAGCTTGGCCCGGACAGGGGATGACTATGGCTACACCTTC
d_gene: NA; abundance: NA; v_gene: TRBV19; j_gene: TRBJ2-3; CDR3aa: CASSIARGGTDTQYF; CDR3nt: TGTGCCAGTAGTATCGCCAGAGGGGGCACAGATACGCAGTATTTT
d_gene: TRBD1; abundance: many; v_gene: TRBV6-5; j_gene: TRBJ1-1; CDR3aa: CASSWGPQGITEAFF; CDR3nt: TGTGCCAGCAGTTGGGGGCCACAGGGGATAACTGAAGCTTTCTTT
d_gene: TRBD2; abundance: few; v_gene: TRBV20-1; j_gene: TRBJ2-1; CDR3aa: CSANSGVGYNEQFF; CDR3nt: TGCAGTGCAAATAGCGGGGTGGGCTACAATGAGCAGTTCTTC
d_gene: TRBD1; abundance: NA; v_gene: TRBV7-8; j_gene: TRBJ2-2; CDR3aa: CASSLAPGQVTGELFF; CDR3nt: TGTGCCAGCAGCTTAGCACCGGGACAGGTCACCGGGGAGCTGTTTTTT
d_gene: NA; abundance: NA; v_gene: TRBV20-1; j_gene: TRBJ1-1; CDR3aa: CSATGQRLNTEAFF; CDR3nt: TGCAGTGCCACCGGACAGCGATTGAACACTGAAGCTTTCTTT
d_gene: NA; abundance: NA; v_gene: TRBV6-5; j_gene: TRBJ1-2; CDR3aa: CASSYSEGSHGYTF; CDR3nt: TGTGCCAGCAGTTACTCCGAGGGGAGTCATGGCTACACCTTC
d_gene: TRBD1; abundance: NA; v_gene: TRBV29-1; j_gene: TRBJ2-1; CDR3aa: CSGYRGKDEQFF; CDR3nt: TGCAGCGGATACAGGGGAAAGGATGAGCAGTTCTTC
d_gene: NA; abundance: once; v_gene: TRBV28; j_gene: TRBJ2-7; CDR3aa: CAVGGRVSYEQYF; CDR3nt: TGTGCCGTCGGGGGCAGGGTATCCTACGAGCAGTACTTC
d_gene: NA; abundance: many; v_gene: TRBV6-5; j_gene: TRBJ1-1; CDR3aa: CASSYSGSKLNTEAFF; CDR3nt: TGTGCCAGCAGTTACTCGGGCAGCAAATTGAACACTGAAGCTTTCTTT
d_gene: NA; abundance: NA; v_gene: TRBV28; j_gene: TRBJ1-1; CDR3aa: CASSLWTVGTEAFF; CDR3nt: TGTGCCAGCAGTTTATGGACGGTAGGCACTGAAGCTTTCTTT
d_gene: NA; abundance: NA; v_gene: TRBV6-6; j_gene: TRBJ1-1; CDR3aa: CASSYRVDTEAFF; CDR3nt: TGTGCCAGCAGTTACAGGGTTGACACTGAAGCTTTCTTT
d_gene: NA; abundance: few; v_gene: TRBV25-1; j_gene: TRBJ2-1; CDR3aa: CASSVVGSLSEQFF; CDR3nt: TGTGCCAGCAGTGTGGTAGGATCCTTATCTGAGCAGTTCTTC
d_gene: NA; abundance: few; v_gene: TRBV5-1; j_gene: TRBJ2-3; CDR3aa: CASSLPGHGTDTQYF; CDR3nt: TGCGCCAGCAGCTTACCGGGACACGGCACAGATACGCAGTATTTT
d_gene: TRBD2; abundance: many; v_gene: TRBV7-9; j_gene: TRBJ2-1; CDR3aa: CASSRGDEQFF; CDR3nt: TGCGCCAGCAGCCGGGGGGATGAGCAGTTCTTC
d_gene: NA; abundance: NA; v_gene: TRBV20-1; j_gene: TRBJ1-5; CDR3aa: CSARAPEGF; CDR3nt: TGCAGTGCTAGAGCCCCCGAAGGGTTT
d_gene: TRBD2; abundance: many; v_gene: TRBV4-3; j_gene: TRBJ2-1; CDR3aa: CASSQGWTSGYNEQFF; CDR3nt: TGCGCCAGCAGCCAAGGATGGACTAGCGGTTACAATGAGCAGTTCTTC
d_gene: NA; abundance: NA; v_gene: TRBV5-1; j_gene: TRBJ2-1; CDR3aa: CASSSSGVTYNEQFF; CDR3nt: TGCGCCAGCAGCTCGTCGGGGGTTACCTACAATGAGCAGTTCTTC
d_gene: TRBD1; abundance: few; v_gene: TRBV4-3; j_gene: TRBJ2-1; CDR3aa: CASSRGTGGSNEQFF; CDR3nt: TGCGCCAGCAGCCGCGGGACAGGGGGCTCCAATGAGCAGTTCTTC
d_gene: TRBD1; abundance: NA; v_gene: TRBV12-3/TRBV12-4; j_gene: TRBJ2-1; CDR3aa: CASSFGRGIYNEQFF; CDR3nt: TGTGCCAGCAGTTTCGGCAGGGGGATTTACAATGAGCAGTTCTTC
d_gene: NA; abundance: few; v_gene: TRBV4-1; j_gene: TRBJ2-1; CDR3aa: CASSHTSTEYNEQFF; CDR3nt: TGCGCCAGCAGCCATACTAGTACTGAGTACAATGAGCAGTTCTTC
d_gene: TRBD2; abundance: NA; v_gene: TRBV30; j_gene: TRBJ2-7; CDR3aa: CAWSPGLATYEQYF; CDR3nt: TGTGCCTGGAGTCCGGGACTAGCGACCTACGAGCAGTACTTC
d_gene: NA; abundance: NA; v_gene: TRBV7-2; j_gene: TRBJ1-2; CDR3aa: CASSPSGQPYGYTF; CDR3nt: TGTGCCAGCAGCCCCTCCGGACAGCCCTATGGCTACACCTTC
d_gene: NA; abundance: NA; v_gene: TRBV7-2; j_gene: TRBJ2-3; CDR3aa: CASSSGLGWQYF; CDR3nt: TGTGCCAGCAGCTCAGGGTTGGGCTGGCAGTATTTT
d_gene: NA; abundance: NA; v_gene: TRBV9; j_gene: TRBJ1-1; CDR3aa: CASSLAGTPNTEAFF; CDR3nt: TGTGCCAGCAGCTTAGCCGGGACACCGAACACTGAAGCTTTCTTT
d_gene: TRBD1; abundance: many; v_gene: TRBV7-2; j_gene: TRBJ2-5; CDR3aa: CASSLGDRGGETQYF; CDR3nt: TGTGCCAGCAGCTTAGGGGACAGGGGGGGAGAGACCCAGTACTTC
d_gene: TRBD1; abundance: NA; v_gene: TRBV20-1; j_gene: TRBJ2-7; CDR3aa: CSAFYPGTGEQYF; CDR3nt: TGCAGTGCCTTTTACCCCGGGACAGGCGAGCAGTACTTC
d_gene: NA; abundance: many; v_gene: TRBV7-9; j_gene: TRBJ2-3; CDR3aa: CASGTARPPTDTQYF; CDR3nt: TGTGCCAGCGGGACGGCTCGACCACCCACAGATACGCAGTATTTT
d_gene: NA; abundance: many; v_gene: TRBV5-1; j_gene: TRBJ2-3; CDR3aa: CASRAGLITDTQYF; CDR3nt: TGCGCCAGCAGGGCCGGACTGATCACAGATACGCAGTATTTT
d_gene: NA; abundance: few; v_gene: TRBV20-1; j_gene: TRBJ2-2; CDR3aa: CSAPGRRGNTGELFF; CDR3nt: TGCAGTGCCCCGGGCAGGCGGGGGAACACCGGGGAGCTGTTTTTT
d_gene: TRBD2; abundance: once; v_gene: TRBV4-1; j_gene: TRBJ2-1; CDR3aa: CASSHPSGVSDNEQFF; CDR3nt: TGCGCCAGCAGCCATCCTAGCGGGGTTTCGGACAATGAGCAGTTCTTC
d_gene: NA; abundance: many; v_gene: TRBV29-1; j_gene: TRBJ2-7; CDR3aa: CSVVGVYEQYF; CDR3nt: TGCAGCGTTGTAGGAGTCTACGAGCAGTACTTC
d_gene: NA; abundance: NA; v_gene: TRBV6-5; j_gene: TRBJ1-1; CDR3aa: CASSYFPGRMNTEAFF; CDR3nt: TGTGCCAGCAGTTACTTCCCCGGACGGATGAACACTGAAGCTTTCTTT
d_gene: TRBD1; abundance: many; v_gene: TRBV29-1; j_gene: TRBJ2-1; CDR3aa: CSVDGQGYNEQFF; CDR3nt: TGCAGCGTTGATGGACAGGGTTACAATGAGCAGTTCTTC
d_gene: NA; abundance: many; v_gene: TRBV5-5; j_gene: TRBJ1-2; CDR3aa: CASSLGVGVNYGYTF; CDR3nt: TGTGCCAGCAGCTTGGGTGTAGGGGTTAACTATGGCTACACCTTC
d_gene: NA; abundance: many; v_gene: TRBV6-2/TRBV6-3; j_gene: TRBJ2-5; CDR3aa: CASSYHGQGAETQYF; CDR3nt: TGTGCCAGCAGCTACCACGGCCAAGGGGCCGAGACCCAGTACTTC
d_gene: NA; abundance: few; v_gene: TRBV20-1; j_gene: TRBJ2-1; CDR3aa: CSAPHQNNEQFF; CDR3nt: TGCAGTGCGCCCCATCAGAACAATGAGCAGTTCTTC
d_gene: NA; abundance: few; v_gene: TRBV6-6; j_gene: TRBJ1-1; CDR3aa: CASSYSPSREAFF; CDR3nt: TGTGCCAGCAGTTACTCGCCTAGTAGGGAAGCTTTCTTT
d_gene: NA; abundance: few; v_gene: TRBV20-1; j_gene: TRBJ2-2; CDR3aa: CSARDRAGATNTGELFF; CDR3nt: TGCAGTGCTAGAGATCGGGCCGGGGCGACGAACACCGGGGAGCTGTTTTTT
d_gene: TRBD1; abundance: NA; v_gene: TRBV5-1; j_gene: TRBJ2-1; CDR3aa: CASSLALQGAGFNEQFF; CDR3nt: TGCGCCAGCAGCTTGGCTCTACAGGGGGCAGGATTCAATGAGCAGTTCTTC
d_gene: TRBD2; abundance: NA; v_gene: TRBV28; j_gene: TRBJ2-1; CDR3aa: CASSLERGPYNEQFF; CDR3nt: TGTGCCAGCAGTTTGGAGCGGGGGCCTTACAATGAGCAGTTCTTC
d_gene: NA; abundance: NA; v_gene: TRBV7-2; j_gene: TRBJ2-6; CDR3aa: CASSLDLSGANVLTF; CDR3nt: TGTGCCAGCAGCTTAGATCTGTCTGGGGCCAACGTCCTGACTTTC
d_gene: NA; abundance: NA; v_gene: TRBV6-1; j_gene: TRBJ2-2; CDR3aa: CASKIDRRNTGELFF; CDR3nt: TGTGCCAGCAAGATTGACAGGCGGAACACCGGGGAGCTGTTTTTT
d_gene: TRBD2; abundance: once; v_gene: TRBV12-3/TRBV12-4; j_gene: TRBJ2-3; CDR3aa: CASSFSASGSTDTQYF; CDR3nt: TGTGCCAGCAGTTTTTCGGCTAGCGGGAGCACAGATACGCAGTATTTT
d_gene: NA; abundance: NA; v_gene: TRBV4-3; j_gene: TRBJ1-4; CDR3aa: CASSQDFPRTAGDEKLFF; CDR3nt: TGCGCCAGCAGCCAAGATTTCCCACGGACGGCCGGAGATGAAAAACTGTTTTTT
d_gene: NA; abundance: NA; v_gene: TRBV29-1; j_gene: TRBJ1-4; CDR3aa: CSVVKDGSPRGLFF; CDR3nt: TGCAGCGTTGTCAAGGACGGCAGCCCGCGAGGCCTGTTTTTT
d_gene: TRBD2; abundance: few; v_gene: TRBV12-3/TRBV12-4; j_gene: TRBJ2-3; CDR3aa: CASSSSGGSPDTQYF; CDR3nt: TGTGCCAGCAGCTCAAGCGGGGGGTCCCCAGATACGCAGTATTTT
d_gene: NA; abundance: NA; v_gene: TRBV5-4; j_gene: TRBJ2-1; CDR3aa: CASSRPGPNNEQFF; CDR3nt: TGTGCCAGCAGCCGGCCGGGACCTAACAATGAGCAGTTCTTC
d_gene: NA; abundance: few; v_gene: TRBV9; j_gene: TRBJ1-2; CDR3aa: CASSVDAEGFFFF; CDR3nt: TGTGCCAGCAGCGTAGACGCGGAGGGCTTCTTCTTCTTC
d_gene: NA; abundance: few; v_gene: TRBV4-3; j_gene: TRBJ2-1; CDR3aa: CASSQLGNNNEQFF; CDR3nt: TGCGCCAGCAGCCAACTAGGGAATAACAATGAGCAGTTCTTC
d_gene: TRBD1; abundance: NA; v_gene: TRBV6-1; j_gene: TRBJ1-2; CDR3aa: CASSLRQGRMANGYTF; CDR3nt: TGTGCCAGCAGCCTCCGACAGGGCAGAATGGCGAATGGCTACACCTTC